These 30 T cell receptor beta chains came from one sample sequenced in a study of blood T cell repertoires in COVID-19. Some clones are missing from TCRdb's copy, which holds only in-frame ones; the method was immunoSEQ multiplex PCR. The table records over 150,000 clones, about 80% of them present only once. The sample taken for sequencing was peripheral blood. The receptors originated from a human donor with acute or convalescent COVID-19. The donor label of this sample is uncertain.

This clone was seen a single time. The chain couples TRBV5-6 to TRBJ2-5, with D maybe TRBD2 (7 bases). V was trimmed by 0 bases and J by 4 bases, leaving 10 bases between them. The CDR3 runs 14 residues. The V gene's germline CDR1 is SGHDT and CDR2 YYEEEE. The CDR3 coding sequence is TGTGCCAGCAGCTTGGTGGGAGGGGGAGAGACCCAGTACTTC. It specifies CASSLVGGGETQYF.

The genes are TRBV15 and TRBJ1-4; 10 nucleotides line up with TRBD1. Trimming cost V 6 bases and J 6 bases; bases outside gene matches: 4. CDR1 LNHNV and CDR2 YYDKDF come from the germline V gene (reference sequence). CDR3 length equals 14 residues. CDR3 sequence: CATRPTGGYEKLFF. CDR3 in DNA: TGTGCCACCAGACCGACAGGGGGCTATGAAAAACTGTTTTTT.

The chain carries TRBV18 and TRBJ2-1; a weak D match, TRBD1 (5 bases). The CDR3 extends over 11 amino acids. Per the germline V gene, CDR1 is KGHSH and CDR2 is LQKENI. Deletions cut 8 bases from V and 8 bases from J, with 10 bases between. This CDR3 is CASEGADEQFF. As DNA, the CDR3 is TGTGCCAGCGAAGGGGCGGATGAGCAGTTCTTC.

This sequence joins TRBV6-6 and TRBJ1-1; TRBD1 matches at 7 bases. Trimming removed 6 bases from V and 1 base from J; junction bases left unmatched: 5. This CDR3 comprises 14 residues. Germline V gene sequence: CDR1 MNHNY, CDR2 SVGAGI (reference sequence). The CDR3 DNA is TGTGCCAGCAGAAACAGGGGTACGAACACTGAAGCTTTCTTT. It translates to CASRNRGTNTEAFF.

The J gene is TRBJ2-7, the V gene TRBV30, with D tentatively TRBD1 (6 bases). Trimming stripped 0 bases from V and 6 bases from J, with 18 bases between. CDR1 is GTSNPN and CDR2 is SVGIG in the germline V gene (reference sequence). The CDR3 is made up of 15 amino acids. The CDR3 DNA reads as TGTGCCTGGAGTGTACAGATTGCAGGGGCAGGCGAGCAGTACTTC. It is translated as CAWSVQIAGAGEQYF.

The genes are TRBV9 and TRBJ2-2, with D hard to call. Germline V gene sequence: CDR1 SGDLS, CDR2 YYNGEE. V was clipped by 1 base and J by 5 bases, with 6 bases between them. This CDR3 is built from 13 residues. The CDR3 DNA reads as TGTGCCAGCAGCGTATGGAGTACCGGGGAGCTGTTTTTT. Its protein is CASSVWSTGELFF.

Here the CDR3 reads CASQDGRNTGELFF. The CDR3, as DNA: TGCGCCAGCCAGGACGGGAGGAACACCGGGGAGCTGTTTTTT. V is TRBV5-1 and J is TRBJ2-2; tentative D call: TRBD2 (6 bases). The ends were cut back, 7 bases at V and 1 base at J, with 11 bases in the middle. Germline loops: CDR1 SGHRS, CDR2 YFSETQ. The CDR3 has 14 residues.

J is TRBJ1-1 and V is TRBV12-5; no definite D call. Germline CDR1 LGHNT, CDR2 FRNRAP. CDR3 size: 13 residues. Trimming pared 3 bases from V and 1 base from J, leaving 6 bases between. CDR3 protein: CASGFLPNTEAFF. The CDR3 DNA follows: TGTGCTAGTGGTTTTCTCCCGAACACTGAAGCTTTCTTT.

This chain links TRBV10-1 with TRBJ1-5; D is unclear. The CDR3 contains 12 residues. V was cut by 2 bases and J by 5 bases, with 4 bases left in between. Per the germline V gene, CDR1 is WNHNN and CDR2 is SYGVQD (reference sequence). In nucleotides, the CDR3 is TGCGCCAGCAGTGAGACACATCAGCCCCAGCATTTT. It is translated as CASSETHQPQHF.

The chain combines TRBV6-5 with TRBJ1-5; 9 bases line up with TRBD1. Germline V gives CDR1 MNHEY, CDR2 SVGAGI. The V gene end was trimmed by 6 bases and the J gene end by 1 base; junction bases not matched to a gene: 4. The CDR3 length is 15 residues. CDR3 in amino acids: CASSTGGRSNQPQHF. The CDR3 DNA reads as TGTGCCAGCAGCACAGGGGGCCGGAGCAATCAGCCCCAGCATTTT.

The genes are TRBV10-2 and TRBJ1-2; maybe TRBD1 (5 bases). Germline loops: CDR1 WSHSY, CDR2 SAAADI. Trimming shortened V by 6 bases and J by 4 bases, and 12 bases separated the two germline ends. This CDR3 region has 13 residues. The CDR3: CASSVDTRYGYTF. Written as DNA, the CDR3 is TGCGCCAGCAGCGTGGACACTCGCTATGGCTACACCTTC.

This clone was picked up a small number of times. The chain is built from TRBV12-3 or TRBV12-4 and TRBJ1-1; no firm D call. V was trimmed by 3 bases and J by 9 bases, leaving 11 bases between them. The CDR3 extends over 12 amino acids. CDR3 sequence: CASSFPGSKAFF. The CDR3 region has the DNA TGTGCCAGCAGTTTCCCGGGAAGCAAAGCTTTCTTT.

CDR3 in amino acids: CASRYRWRLIAFF. The CDR3 nucleotides are TGTGCCAGCCGCTATCGGTGGAGGTTGATCGCTTTCTTT. This chain uses TRBV6-4 with TRBJ1-1; D is uncertain. Germline V lookup: CDR1 MRHNA, CDR2 SNTAGT. V gave up 8 bases and J gave up 11 bases, with 21 bases separating them. The CDR3 has 13 amino acids.

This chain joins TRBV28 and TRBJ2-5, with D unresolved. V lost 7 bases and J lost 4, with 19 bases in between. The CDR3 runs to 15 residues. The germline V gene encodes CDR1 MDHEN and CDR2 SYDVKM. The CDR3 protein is CASTRGGTRRETQYF. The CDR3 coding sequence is TGTGCCAGCACTCGTGGCGGAACGAGAAGAGAGACCCAGTACTTC.

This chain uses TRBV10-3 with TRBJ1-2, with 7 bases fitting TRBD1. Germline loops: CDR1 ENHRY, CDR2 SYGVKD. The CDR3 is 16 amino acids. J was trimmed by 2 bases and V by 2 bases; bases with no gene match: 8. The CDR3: CAISEGSGQLNYGYTF. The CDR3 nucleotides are TGTGCCATCAGTGAGGGTTCGGGACAGTTAAACTATGGCTACACCTTC.

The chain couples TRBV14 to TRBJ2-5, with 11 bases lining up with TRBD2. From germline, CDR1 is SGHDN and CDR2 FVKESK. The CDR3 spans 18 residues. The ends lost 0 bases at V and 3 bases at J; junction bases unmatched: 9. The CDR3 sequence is CASSQDFVNSGGEETQYF. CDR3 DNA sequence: TGTGCCAGCAGCCAAGATTTCGTCAATAGCGGGGGGGAAGAGACCCAGTACTTC. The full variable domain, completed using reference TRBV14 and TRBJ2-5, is EAGVTQFPSHSVIEKGQTVTLRCDPISGHDNLYWYRRVMGKEIKFLLHFVKESKQDESGMPNNRFLAERTGGTYSTLKVQPAELEDSGVYFCASSQDFVNSGGEETQYFGPGTRLLVL.

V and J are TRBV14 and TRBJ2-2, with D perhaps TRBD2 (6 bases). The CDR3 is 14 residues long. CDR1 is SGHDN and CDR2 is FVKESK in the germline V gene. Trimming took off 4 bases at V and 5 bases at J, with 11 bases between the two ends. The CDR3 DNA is TGTGCCAGCAGCCCGACTAGTGGGACCGGGGAGCTGTTTTTT. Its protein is CASSPTSGTGELFF.

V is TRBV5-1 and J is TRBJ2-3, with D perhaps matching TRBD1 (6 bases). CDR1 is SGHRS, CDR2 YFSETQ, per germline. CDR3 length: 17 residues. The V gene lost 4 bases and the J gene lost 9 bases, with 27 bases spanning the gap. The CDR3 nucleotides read TGCGCCAGCAGCCTGGGAGCGGTGGACAGCTCTAGGGTGACGCAGTATTTT. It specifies CASSLGAVDSSRVTQYF.

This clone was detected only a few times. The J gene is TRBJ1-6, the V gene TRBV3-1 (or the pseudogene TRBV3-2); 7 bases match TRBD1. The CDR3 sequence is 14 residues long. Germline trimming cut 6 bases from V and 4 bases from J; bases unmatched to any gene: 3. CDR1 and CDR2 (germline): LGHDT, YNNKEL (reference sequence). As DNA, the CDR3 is TGTGCCAGCAGTCAACAGGGGTATAATTCACCCCTCCACTTT. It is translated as CASSQQGYNSPLHF.

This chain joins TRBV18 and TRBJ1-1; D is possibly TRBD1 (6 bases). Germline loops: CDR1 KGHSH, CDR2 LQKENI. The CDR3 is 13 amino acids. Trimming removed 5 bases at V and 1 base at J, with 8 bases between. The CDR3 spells CASSSGENTEAFF. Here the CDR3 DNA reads TGTGCCAGCTCATCAGGGGAGAACACTGAAGCTTTCTTT.

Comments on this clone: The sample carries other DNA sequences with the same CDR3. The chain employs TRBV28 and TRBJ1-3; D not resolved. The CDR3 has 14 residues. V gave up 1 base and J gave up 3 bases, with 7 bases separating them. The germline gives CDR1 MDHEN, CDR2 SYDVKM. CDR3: CASSLSGYGNTIYF. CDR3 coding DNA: TGTGCCAGCAGTTTATCGGGATATGGAAACACCATATATTTT.

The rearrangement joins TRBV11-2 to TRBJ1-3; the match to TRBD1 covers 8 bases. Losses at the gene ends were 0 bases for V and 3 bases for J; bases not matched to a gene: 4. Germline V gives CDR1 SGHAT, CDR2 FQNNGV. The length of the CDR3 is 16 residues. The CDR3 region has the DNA TGTGCCAGCAGCTTAGATCCAGGGGGCAGTGGAAACACCATATATTTT. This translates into CASSLDPGGSGNTIYF.

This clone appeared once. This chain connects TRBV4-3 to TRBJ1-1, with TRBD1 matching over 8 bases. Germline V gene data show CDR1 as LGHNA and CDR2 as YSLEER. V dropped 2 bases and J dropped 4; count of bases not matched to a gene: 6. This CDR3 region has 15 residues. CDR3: CASSQPRGQITEAFF. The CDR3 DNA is TGCGCCAGCAGCCAACCCAGGGGGCAGATCACTGAAGCTTTCTTT.

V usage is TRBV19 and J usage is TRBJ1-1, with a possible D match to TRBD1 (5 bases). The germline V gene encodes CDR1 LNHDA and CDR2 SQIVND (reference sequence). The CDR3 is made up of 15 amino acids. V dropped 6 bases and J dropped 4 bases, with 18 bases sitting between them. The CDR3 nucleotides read TGTGCCAGTAGCATGGCTGGCTGGGGCGTCACTGAAGCTTTCTTT. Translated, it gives CASSMAGWGVTEAFF.

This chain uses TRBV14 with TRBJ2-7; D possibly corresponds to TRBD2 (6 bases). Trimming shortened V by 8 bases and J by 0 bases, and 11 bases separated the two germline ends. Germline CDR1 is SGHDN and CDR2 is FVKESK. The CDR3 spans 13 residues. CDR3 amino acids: CASRDWSSYEQYF. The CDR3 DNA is TGTGCCAGCCGGGACTGGAGCTCCTACGAGCAGTACTTC.

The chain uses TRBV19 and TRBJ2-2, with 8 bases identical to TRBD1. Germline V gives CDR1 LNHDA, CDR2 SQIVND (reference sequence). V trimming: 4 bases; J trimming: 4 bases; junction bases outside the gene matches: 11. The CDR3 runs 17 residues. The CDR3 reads CASSRTGSLPSTGELFF. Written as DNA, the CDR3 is TGTGCCAGTAGTAGGACAGGGTCCCTTCCTAGCACCGGGGAGCTGTTTTTT.

The CDR3: CASSFGLAGGRTDTQYF. CDR3 nucleotide sequence: TGTGCCAGCAGCTTCGGACTAGCGGGAGGGAGGACAGATACGCAGTATTTT. The chain joins TRBV7-2 to TRBJ2-3, with TRBD2 matching over 15 bases. This CDR3 is 17 amino acids long. The germline CDR1 and CDR2 sequences are SGHTA and FQGNSA. The V segment lost 3 bases and the J segment 3 bases; nucleotides outside the gene matches: 4.

The CDR3 sequence is CASSYTSGRATYEQYF. CDR3 DNA: TGTGCCAGCAGTTATACTAGCGGGAGGGCCACCTACGAGCAGTACTTC. The V and J genes are TRBV6-5 and TRBJ2-7; 13 bases match TRBD2. This CDR3 has 16 amino acids. Germline values: CDR1 MNHEY, CDR2 SVGAGI. Trimming cost V 3 bases and J 2 bases; bases outside gene matches: 4.

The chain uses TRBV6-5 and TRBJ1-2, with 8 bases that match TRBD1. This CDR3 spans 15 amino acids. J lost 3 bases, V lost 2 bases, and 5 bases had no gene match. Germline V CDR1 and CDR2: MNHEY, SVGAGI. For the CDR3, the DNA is TGTGCCAGCAGTTACCGCGGCAGGGGGCACTATGGCTACACCTTC. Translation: CASSYRGRGHYGYTF.

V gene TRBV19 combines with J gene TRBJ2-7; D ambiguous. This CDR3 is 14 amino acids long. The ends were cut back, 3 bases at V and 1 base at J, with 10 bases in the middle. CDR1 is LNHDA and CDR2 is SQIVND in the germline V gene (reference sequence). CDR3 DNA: TGTGCCAGTAGTATTGGTACACCTTCCTACGAGCAGTACTTC. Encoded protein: CASSIGTPSYEQYF.